The 3 T cell receptor beta chains listed next were all sequenced from one sample in a study of cytomegalovirus exposure and HLA in healthy donors. In the PCR, 60 Vbeta and 13 Jbeta primers were used. Some clones are missing from TCRdb's copy, which holds only in-frame ones; the method was immunoSEQ multiplex PCR. The table records about 84,000 clones, roughly 78% of them present only once. Sequences were obtained from PBMCs. Receptors were obtained from a male donor in good health and CMV-seropositive.

This chain uses TRBV5-1 with TRBJ1-2; D is undetermined. CDR1 and CDR2 from the germline V gene are SGHRS and YFSETQ. This CDR3 comprises 12 residues. The V end lost 2 bases, the J end lost 8 bases, and 10 bases lay between the germline ends. The DNA of the CDR3 is TGCGCCAGCAGCTTTCTTGGGCAGGGCTACACCTTC. Residues: CASSFLGQGYTF.

The chain recombines TRBV11-1 with TRBJ1-1; possible D gene TRBD1, 6 bases. The CDR3 is 18 amino acids. V was cut by 2 bases and J by 1 base, with 20 bases left in between. In germline, CDR1 is SGHAT, CDR2 FQDESV (reference sequence). CDR3 in amino acids: CASSLSVPGRGGNTEAFF. The CDR3 DNA follows: TGTGCCAGCAGCTTATCAGTCCCTGGGAGAGGGGGGAACACTGAAGCTTTCTTT.

The chain joins TRBV19 to TRBJ2-1; 7 nucleotides agree with TRBD1. The CDR3 contains 15 residues. Germline V CDR1 and CDR2: LNHDA, SQIVND (reference sequence). In DNA, the CDR3 is TGTGCTCAGACAGGGCTAGAAGAGGACTACAATGAGCAGTTCTTC. Amino acids: CAQTGLEEDYNEQFF.